A single sample is the source of the 15 T cell receptor beta chains below, sequenced in a study of T cells in Graves' hyperthyroidism and ophthalmopathy. TCR beta CDR3 regions were amplified from RNA transcripts. Initially, a first-round RT-PCR of the TCR CDR3 employed the HTBI primer set. TCRdb independently ran MiXCR on the multiplex PCR reads; one entry per CDR3 protein. Of 660,000 or so distinct CDR3 sequences in the sample, around 20% were seen once. Sequences were obtained from blood. Receptor source: a man aged 25-45 years with Graves' ophthalmopathy.

Ten or more counts support this clonotype. The chain carries TRBV7-2 and TRBJ2-7, with a weak D call TRBD1 (5 bases). V dropped 5 bases and J dropped 4 bases, with 9 bases sitting between them. The CDR3 contains 12 residues. Germline assignment: CDR1 SGHTA and CDR2 FQGNSA. CDR3 region: CASSPGYYEQYF. As DNA, the CDR3 is TGTGCCAGCAGCCCAGGGTATTACGAGCAGTACTTC.

The genes are TRBV6-1 and TRBJ2-3; D might be TRBD1 (5 bases). Per the germline V gene, CDR1 is MNHNS and CDR2 is SASEGT. Deletions cut 4 bases from V and 4 bases from J, with 12 bases between. This CDR3 contains 14 residues. CDR3: CASSVEPGSDTQYF. The DNA for the CDR3 is TGTGCCAGCAGTGTTGAACCAGGGTCAGATACGCAGTATTTT.

This sequence joins TRBV10-3 and TRBJ2-5, with D possibly being TRBD1 (5 bases). Germline assignment: CDR1 ENHRY and CDR2 SYGVKD. CDR3 length: 14 residues. Deletions cut 0 bases from V and 1 base from J, with 6 bases between. Here the CDR3 DNA reads TGTGCCATCAGTGAGTCGACAGCCCAAGAGACCCAGTACTTC. The encoded protein is CAISESTAQETQYF.

The chain employs TRBV28 and TRBJ1-2, with a tentative D call TRBD1 (5 bases). V lost 7 bases to trimming and J lost 5 bases, with 11 bases between them. Looked up from germline, CDR1 is MDHEN and CDR2 is SYDVKM. CDR3 size: 12 residues. The CDR3 protein is CASTPGRYGYTF. CDR3 in DNA: TGTGCCAGCACCCCGGGGCGATATGGCTACACCTTC.

This clonotype was seen a few times. J is TRBJ2-3 and V is TRBV20-1; 14 bases align to TRBD2. V was pared by 3 bases and J by 4 bases, with 12 bases of the junction left unmatched. Germline CDR1 is DFQATT and CDR2 is SNEGSKA (reference sequence). The CDR3 consists of 18 residues. CDR3 protein: CSARAPGLAGVLADTQYF. The DNA for the CDR3 is TGCAGTGCTAGGGCACCGGGACTAGCGGGAGTTCTGGCAGATACGCAGTATTTT.

This clonotype was detected ten times or more. The chain has TRBV2 and TRBJ2-2, with 8 bases lining up with TRBD2. The CDR3 contains 15 residues. Germline V gives CDR1 SNHLY, CDR2 FYNNEI. After removal of 1 base from V and 5 bases from J, the junction contained 3 bases not matched to a gene. The CDR3: CASSEGGGRTGELFF. In nucleotides, the CDR3 is TGTGCCAGCAGTGAAGGCGGGGGGCGTACCGGGGAGCTGTTTTTT.

V and J are TRBV6-2 or TRBV6-3 and TRBJ2-1, with a weak D call TRBD2 (5 bases). Trimming removed 8 bases at V and 2 bases at J, with 13 bases between. CDR3 size: 14 residues. From germline, CDR1 is MNHEY and CDR2 SVGEGT. As DNA, the CDR3 is TGTGCCAGCTGTCGGGGAGCGACCTACAATGAGCAGTTCTTC. This gives the protein CASCRGATYNEQFF.

The sample holds one count of this clonotype. Compared with germline, one end of the junction differs, possibly owing to a read error. This sequence joins TRBV5-1 and TRBJ2-3, with D unclear. Germline V gives CDR1 SGHRS, CDR2 YFSETQ. CDR3 length equals 16 residues. The CDR3: CASSQEPGRHTDTQYF. CDR3 coding DNA: TGTGCCAGCAGCCAAGAGCCCGGACGACACACAGATACGCAGTATTTT. The full variable domain, completed using reference TRBV5-1 and TRBJ2-3, is KAGVTQTPRYLIKTRGQQVTLSCSPISGHRSVSWYQQTPGQGLQFLFEYFSETQRNKGNFPGRFSGRQFSNSRSEMNVSTLELGDSALYLCASSQEPGRHTDTQYFGPGTRLTVL.

The table lists this clonotype with many counts. The chain is built from TRBV12-3 or TRBV12-4 and TRBJ2-5; D may match TRBD1 or TRBD2 (5 bases each). The CDR3 is 13 amino acids. Trimming pared 6 bases from V and 5 bases from J, leaving 13 bases between. CDR3 region: CASRLHEGETQYF. CDR3 nucleotide sequence: TGTGCCAGCAGGCTACATGAGGGGGAGACCCAGTACTTC.

This clonotype has just a few counts. This chain uses TRBV6-4 with TRBJ2-6, with D hard to call. CDR1 is MRHNA, CDR2 SNTAGT, per germline. V dropped 2 bases and J dropped 2 bases, with 7 bases sitting between them. The CDR3 sequence is 15 residues long. DNA for the CDR3: TGTGCCAGCAGTGACGGAGAAACTGGGGCCAACGTCCTGACTTTC. Translating it yields CASSDGETGANVLTF.

This chain links TRBV11-2 with TRBJ1-3; D is ambiguous. Trimming cost V 3 bases and J 0 bases, with 33 bases left between them. The germline V gene has CDR1 SGHAT and CDR2 FQNNGV. This CDR3 region has 23 residues. CDR3 coding DNA: TGTGCCAGCAGCTTGGGCCGGATATTCAAGAAGGACGGATTAGTTAACTCTGGAAACACCATATATTTT. Translated, it gives CASSLGRIFKKDGLVNSGNTIYF.

This sequence joins TRBV6-2 or TRBV6-3 and TRBJ1-5, with no clear D. This CDR3 spans 15 amino acids. From germline, CDR1 is MNHEY and CDR2 SVGEGT. V was trimmed by 6 bases and J by 0 bases, leaving 12 bases between them. CDR3 sequence reads: CASSGERHSNQPQHF. The CDR3 nucleotides read TGTGCCAGCAGCGGGGAGAGACATAGCAATCAGCCCCAGCATTTT.

There are many counts of this clonotype. The chain carries TRBV28 and TRBJ2-1; D perhaps matches TRBD2 (5 bases). Trimming stripped 4 bases from V and 9 bases from J, with 25 bases between. The CDR3 is 17 amino acids. Looked up from germline, CDR1 is MDHEN and CDR2 is SYDVKM. The CDR3 region is CASSSDPGGPPFGEQFF. Written as DNA, the CDR3 is TGTGCCAGCAGTTCCGATCCTGGCGGGCCGCCTTTCGGTGAGCAGTTCTTC.

The sample holds a few counts of this clonotype. The chain employs TRBV27 and TRBJ2-2; D is uncertain. V was clipped by 5 bases and J by 2 bases, with 9 bases between them. From germline, CDR1 is MNHEY and CDR2 SMNVEV (reference sequence). This CDR3 spans 14 amino acids. CDR3 in DNA: TGTGCCAGCAGTCAAACAGCAAACACCGGGGAGCTGTTTTTT. As protein: CASSQTANTGELFF.

This clonotype was seen more than once but under ten times. The V gene is TRBV11-2, the J gene TRBJ2-4; TRBD1 might be the D (7 bases). CDR1 and CDR2 (germline): SGHAT, FQNNGV. This CDR3 comprises 16 residues. The V end was cut by 1 base, the J end by 1 base, with 11 bases between. The CDR3 nucleotides are TGTGCCAGCAGCTTAGTCCCAGGGGGGGCCAAAAACATTCAGTACTTC. Translating gives CASSLVPGGAKNIQYF.